This TCR beta chain was captured in a study of T cells expressing NK-cell markers. After re-calling the 5' RACE reads, TCRdb lists one entry per CDR3 protein, DNA absent. The specimen's table records about 550,000 distinct CDR3 sequences. The CDR3 totals 17 residues. Germline V CDR1 and CDR2: SGHRS, YFSETQ. Input material: blood T cells: a sorted CD56 or NKG2C T cell subset, CD4+ or CD8+ T cells, or bulk PBMC T cells (not recorded which). The chain recombines TRBV5-1 with TRBJ2-1; no DNA is available, so the TRBD2 call from TCRdb remains unchecked. The sequence came from a man aged 18 to 29 in good health. The CDR3 loop reads CASSLVLRAESYNEQFF.